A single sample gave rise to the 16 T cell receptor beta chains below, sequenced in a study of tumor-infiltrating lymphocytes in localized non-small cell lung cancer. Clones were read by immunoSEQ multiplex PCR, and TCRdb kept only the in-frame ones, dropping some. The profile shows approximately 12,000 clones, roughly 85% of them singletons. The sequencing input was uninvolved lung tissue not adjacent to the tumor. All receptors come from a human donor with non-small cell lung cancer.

For the CDR3, the DNA is TGTGCCAGCAGTGAAGAGAGGACCCAGTACTTC. Protein: CASSEERTQYF. The chain employs TRBV6-1 and TRBJ2-5; no clear D. The CDR3 runs to 11 residues. Germline V CDR1 and CDR2: MNHNS, SASEGT. V lost 1 base and J 7 bases, leaving 4 bases between the germline ends.

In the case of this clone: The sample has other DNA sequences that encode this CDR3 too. This chain's CDR3 is CSAGVEQFF. Written as DNA, the CDR3 is TGCAGTGCCGGTGTTGAGCAGTTCTTC. This chain connects TRBV20-1 to TRBJ2-1; D ambiguous. From germline, CDR1 is DFQATT and CDR2 SNEGSKA (reference sequence). The CDR3 extends over 9 amino acids. The germline V and J ends were trimmed by 6 bases and 9 bases, with 6 bases remaining between them.

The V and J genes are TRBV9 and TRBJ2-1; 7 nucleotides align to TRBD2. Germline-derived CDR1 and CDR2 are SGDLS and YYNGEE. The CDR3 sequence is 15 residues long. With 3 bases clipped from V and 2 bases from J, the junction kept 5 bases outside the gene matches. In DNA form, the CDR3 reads TGTGCCAGCAGCGGGATGGGGGGGGCCTACAATGAGCAGTTCTTC. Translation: CASSGMGGAYNEQFF.

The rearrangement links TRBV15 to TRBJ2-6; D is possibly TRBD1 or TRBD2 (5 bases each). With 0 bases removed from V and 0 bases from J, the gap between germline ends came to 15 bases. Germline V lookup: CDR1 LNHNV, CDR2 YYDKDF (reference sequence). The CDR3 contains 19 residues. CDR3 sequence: CATSREDGTVDSGANVLTF. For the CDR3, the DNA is TGTGCCACCAGCAGAGAGGATGGGACGGTTGACTCTGGGGCCAACGTCCTGACTTTC.

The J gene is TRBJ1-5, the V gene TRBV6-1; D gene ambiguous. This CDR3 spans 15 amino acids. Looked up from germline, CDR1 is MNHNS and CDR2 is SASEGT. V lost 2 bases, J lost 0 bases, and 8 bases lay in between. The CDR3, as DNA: TGTGCCAGCAGTGAAATGGCGGTTAGCAATCAGCCCCAGCATTTT. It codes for CASSEMAVSNQPQHF.

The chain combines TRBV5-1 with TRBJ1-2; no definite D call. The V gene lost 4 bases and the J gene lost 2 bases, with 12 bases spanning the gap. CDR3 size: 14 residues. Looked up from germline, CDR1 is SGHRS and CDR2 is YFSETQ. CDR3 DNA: TGCGCCAGCAGCCCATCGACACAGAACTATGGCTACACCTTC. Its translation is CASSPSTQNYGYTF. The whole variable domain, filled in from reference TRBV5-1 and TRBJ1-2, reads KAGVTQTPRYLIKTRGQQVTLSCSPISGHRSVSWYQQTPGQGLQFLFEYFSETQRNKGNFPGRFSGRQFSNSRSEMNVSTLELGDSALYLCASSPSTQNYGYTFGSGTRLTVV.

CDR3 bases: TGTGCCAGCAGCCGAGGACAGTTGAACACTGAAGCTTTCTTT. Translation gives CASSRGQLNTEAFF. The chain combines TRBV7-9 with TRBJ1-1; tentatively, D is TRBD1 (6 bases). CDR1 and CDR2 (germline): SEHNR, FQNEAQ (reference sequence). V was shortened by 5 bases and J by 0 bases, with 10 bases between the two germline ends. This CDR3 has 14 residues.

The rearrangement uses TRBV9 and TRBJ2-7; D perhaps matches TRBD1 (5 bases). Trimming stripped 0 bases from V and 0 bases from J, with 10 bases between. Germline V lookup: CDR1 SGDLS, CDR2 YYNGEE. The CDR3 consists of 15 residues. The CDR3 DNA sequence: TGTGCCAGCAGCGTAGAACCCGACAGCTCCTACGAGCAGTACTTC. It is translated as CASSVEPDSSYEQYF.

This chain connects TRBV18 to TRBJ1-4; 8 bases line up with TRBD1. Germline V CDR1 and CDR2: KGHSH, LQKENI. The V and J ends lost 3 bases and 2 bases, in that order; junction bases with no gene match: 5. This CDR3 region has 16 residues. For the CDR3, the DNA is TGTGCCAGCTCACCTCCCAACAGGGGGACTAATGAAAAACTGTTTTTT. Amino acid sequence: CASSPPNRGTNEKLFF.

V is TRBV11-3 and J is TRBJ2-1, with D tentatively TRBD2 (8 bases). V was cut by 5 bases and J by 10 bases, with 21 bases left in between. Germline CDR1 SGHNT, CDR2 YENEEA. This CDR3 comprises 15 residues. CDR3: CASSKGGGGQNEQFF. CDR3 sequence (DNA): TGTGCCAGCAGCAAAGGGGGCGGGGGGCAGAACGAGCAGTTCTTC.

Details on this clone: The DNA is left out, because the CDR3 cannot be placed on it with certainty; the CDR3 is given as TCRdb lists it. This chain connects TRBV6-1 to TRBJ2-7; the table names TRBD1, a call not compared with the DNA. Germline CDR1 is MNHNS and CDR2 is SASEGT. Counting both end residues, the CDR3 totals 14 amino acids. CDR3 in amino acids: CATVAGGSGNEQYF.

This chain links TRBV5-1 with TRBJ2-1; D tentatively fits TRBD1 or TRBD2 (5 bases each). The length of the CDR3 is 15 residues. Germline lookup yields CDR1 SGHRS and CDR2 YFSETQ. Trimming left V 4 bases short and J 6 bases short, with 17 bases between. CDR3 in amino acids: CASSPDPGRINEQFF. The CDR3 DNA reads TGCGCCAGCAGCCCTGACCCGGGACGCATCAATGAGCAGTTCTTC.

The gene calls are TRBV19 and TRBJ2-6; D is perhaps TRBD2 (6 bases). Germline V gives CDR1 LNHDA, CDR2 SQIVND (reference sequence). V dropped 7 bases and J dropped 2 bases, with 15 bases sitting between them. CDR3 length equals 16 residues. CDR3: CASTLWRTTGANVLTF. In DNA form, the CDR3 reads TGTGCCAGTACCCTATGGCGGACTACTGGGGCCAACGTCCTGACTTTC.

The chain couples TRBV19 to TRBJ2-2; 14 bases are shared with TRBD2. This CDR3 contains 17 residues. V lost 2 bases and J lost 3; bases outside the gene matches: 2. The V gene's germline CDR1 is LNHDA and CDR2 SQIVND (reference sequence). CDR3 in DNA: TGTGCCAGTAGTATACTGGGACTAGCGGGGGACACCGGGGAGCTGTTTTTT. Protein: CASSILGLAGDTGELFF. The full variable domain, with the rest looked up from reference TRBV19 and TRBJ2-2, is DGGITQSPKYLFRKEGQNVTLSCEQNLNHDAMYWYRQDPGQGLRLIYYSQIVNDFQKGDIAEGYSVSREKKESFPLTVTSAQKNPTAFYLCASSILGLAGDTGELFFGEGSRLTVL.

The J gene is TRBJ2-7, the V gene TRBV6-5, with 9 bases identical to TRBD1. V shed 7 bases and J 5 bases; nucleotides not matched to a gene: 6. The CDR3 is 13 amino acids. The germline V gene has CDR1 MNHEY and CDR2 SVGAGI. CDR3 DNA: TGTGCCAGCACCTACAGGGGGCGAGACGAGCAGTACTTC. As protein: CASTYRGRDEQYF.

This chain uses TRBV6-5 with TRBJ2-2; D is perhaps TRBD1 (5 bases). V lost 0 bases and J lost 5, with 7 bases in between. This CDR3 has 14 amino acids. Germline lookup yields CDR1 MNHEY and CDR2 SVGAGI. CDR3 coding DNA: TGTGCCAGCAGTTACTCCCCAGGGACCGGGGAGCTGTTTTTT. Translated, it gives CASSYSPGTGELFF.